This T cell receptor (beta chain) came from a study of blood T cell repertoires in COVID-19. CDR1 and CDR2 (germline): SGHAT, FQNNGV. Trimming cost V 2 bases and J 7 bases, with 14 bases left between them. CDR3 length: 14 amino acids. Libraries were prepared by immunoSEQ multiplex PCR; TCRdb keeps only in-frame clonotypes and omits some of them. Here the sample spans about 70,000 clones, 80% to 90% being singletons. This clone was observed once. The rearrangement links TRBV11-2 to TRBJ2-5, with a weak D call TRBD2 (6 bases). The clonotype was recovered from a man aged 50 to 60 with active COVID-19. Sequenced sample: peripheral blood. CDR3 residues: CASSLPGVFGTQYF. The CDR3 DNA is TGTGCCAGCAGCTTACCGGGAGTCTTCGGGACCCAGTACTTC.